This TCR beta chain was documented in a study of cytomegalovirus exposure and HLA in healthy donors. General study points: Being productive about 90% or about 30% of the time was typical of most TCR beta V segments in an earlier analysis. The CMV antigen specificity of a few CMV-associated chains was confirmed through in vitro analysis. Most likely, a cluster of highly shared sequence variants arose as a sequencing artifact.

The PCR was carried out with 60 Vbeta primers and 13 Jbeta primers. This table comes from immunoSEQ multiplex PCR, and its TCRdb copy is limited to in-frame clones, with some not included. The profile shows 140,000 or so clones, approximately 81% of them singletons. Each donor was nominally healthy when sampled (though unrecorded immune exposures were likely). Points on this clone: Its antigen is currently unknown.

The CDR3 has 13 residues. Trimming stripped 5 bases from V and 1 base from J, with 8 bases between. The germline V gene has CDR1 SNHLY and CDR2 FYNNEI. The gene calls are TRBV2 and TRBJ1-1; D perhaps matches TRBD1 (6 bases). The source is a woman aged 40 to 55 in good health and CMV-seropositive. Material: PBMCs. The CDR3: CASSSQGNTEAFF. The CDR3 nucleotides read TGTGCCAGCAGTTCACAGGGGAACACTGAAGCTTTCTTT.